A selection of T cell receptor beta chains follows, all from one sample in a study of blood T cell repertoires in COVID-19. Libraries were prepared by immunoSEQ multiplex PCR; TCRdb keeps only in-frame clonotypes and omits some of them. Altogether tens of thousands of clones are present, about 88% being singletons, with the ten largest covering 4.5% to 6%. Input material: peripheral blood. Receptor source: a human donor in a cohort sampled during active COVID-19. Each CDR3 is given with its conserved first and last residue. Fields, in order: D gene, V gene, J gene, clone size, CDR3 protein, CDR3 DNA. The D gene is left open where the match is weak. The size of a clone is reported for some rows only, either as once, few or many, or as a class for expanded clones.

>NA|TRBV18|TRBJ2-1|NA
CASSPDGTRSDEQFF
TGTGCCAGCTCACCCGACGGCACTAGATCCGATGAGCAGTTCTTC
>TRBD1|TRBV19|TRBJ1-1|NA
CASSFRGRNTEAFF
TGTGCCAGTAGTTTCAGGGGGCGGAACACTGAAGCTTTCTTT
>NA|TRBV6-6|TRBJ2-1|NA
CASSRNRRQGGSYNEQFF
TGTGCCAGCAGTCGAAACCGACGGCAGGGTGGCTCCTACAATGAGCAGTTCTTC
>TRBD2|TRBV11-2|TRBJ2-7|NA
CASSLAATSGVQYF
TGTGCCAGCAGCTTAGCTGCGACTAGCGGGGTGCAGTACTTC
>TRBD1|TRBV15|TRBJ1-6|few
CATSRGTGNSPLHF
TGTGCCACCAGCAGAGGGACAGGGAATTCACCCCTCCACTTT
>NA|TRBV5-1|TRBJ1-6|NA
CASSPRTSDNSPLHF
TGCGCCAGCAGCCCTCGGACAAGCGATAATTCACCCCTCCACTTT
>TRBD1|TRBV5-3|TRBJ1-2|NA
CARTVTTGCEYGYTF
TGTGCCAGAACCGTTACGACAGGGTGCGAATATGGCTACACCTTC
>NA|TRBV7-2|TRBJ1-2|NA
CASSFSQGKVGYTF
TGTGCCAGCAGCTTTAGCCAGGGGAAGGTTGGCTACACCTTC
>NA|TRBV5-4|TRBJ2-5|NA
CASSLGDKQETQYF
TGTGCCAGCAGCTTGGGGGACAAGCAAGAGACCCAGTACTTC
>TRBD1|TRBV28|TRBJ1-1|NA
CASSPRDRTMNTEAFF
TGTGCCAGCAGTCCCCGGGACAGAACAATGAACACTGAAGCTTTCTTT
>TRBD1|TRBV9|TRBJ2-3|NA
CASRYGEGATDTQYF
TGTGCCAGCAGATACGGTGAGGGGGCAACAGATACGCAGTATTTT
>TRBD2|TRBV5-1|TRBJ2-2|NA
CASSLAYPGGTGELFF
TGCGCCAGCAGCTTGGCCTACCCGGGAGGGACCGGGGAGCTGTTTTTT
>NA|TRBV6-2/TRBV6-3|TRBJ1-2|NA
CASSYSYLVRYGYTF
TGTGCCAGCAGTTACTCGTACCTAGTAAGATATGGCTACACCTTC
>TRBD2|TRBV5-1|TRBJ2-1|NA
CASSRGGPYNEQFF
TGCGCCAGCAGCCGGGGGGGCCCGTACAATGAGCAGTTCTTC
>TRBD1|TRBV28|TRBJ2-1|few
CASSLRDRVIDEQFF
TGTGCCAGCAGTTTAAGGGACAGGGTAATTGATGAGCAGTTCTTC
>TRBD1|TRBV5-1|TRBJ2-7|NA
CASSLIQGAVEQYF
TGCGCCAGCAGCTTGATCCAGGGGGCCGTCGAGCAGTACTTC
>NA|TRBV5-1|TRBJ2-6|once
CASSLRLRDAGANVLTF
TGCGCCAGCAGTTTAAGACTCAGGGATGCGGGGGCCAACGTCCTGACTTTC
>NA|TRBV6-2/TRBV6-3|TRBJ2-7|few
CASSYIQGYEQYF
TGTGCCAGCAGTTACATTCAGGGCTACGAGCAGTACTTC
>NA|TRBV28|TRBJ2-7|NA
CASSLTREQYF
TGTGCCAGCAGTTTAACGAGGGAGCAGTACTTC
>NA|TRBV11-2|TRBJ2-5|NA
CASSPRGASVQETQYF
TGTGCCAGCAGCCCAAGAGGGGCTAGCGTACAAGAGACCCAGTACTTC
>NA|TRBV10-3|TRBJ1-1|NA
CAIKSAGDTEAFF
TGTGCCATCAAATCGGCAGGCGACACTGAAGCTTTCTTT
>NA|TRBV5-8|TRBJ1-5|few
CASSMRGNQPQHF
TGTGCCAGCAGTATGAGGGGCAATCAGCCCCAGCATTTT
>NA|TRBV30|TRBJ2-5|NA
CACKRGRAAETQYF
TGTGCCTGCAAAAGGGGAAGGGCCGCTGAGACCCAGTACTTC
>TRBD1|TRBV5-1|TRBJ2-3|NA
CASTLGQGITDTQYF
TGCGCCAGCACCCTAGGACAGGGGATCACAGATACGCAGTATTTT
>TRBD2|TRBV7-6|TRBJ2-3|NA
CASSRGLAGGLDTQYF
TGTGCCAGCAGCAGGGGACTAGCGGGGGGGCTTGATACGCAGTATTTT
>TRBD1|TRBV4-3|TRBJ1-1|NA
CASSQDRGLFAFF
TGCGCCAGCAGCCAAGACAGGGGGCTGTTTGCTTTCTTT
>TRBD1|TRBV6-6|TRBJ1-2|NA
CASSPFDRGTNGYTF
TGTGCCAGCAGTCCCTTTGACAGGGGGACTAATGGCTACACCTTC
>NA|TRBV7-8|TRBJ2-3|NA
CASSLASSTDTQYF
TGTGCCAGCAGCTTAGCCTCGAGCACAGATACGCAGTATTTT
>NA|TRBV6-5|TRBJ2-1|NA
CASSYSKYRVNEQFF
TGTGCCAGCAGTTACTCGAAATACAGGGTCAATGAGCAGTTCTTC
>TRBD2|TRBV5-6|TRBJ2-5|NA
CASSLLQVRGGRETQYF
TGTGCCAGCAGCTTGCTTCAGGTGCGGGGGGGCCGCGAGACCCAGTACTTC
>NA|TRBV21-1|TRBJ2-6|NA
CASSNFQGGTLSGANVLTF
TGTGCCAGCAGCAATTTCCAGGGGGGAACCCTCTCTGGGGCCAACGTCCTGACTTTC
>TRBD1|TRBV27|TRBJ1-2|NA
CASSPHRDSYYGYTF
TGTGCCAGCAGTCCGCATCGGGACAGCTACTATGGCTACACCTTC
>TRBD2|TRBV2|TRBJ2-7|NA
CASSEDGGLYEQYF
TGTGCCAGCAGTGAAGACGGGGGACTATACGAGCAGTACTTC
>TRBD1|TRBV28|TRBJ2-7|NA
CASGPRGQVSYEQYF
TGTGCCAGCGGCCCTAGGGGACAGGTATCCTACGAGCAGTACTTC
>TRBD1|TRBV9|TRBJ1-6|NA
CASSVRAGGGSPLHF
TGTGCCAGCAGCGTACGAGCAGGGGGCGGTTCACCCCTCCACTTT
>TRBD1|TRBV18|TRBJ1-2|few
CASSPTGGRNYGYTF
TGTGCCAGCTCACCGACAGGGGGCAGGAATTATGGCTACACCTTC
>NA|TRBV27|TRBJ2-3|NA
CASSPVRGTQYF
TGTGCCAGCAGTCCGGTGAGAGGTACGCAGTATTTT
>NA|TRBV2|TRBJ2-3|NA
CASRRLTGSDTQYF
TGTGCCAGCAGGAGACTTACAGGGTCAGATACGCAGTATTTT
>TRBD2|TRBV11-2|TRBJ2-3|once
CASSETGTSGVGTDTQYF
TGTGCCAGCAGCGAAACCGGGACTAGCGGCGTGGGCACAGATACGCAGTATTTT
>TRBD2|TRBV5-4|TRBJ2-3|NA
CASEPGGASSTDTQYF
TGTGCCAGCGAACCGGGAGGGGCTAGTTCCACAGATACGCAGTATTTT
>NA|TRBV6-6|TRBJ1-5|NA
CASRKQVGNQPQHF
TGTGCCAGCAGAAAACAGGTGGGGAATCAGCCCCAGCATTTT
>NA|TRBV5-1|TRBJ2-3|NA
CASSLGSADTQYF
TGCGCCAGCAGCTTGGGGTCGGCAGATACGCAGTATTTT